The sequence of this T cell receptor beta chain was determined in a study of CD8 T cells in Susac syndrome. CDR1 is SEHNR and CDR2 is FQNEAQ in the germline V gene (reference sequence). The CDR3 spans 14 residues. The ends lost 5 bases at V and 9 bases at J; junction bases unmatched: 13. RNA totalling about 0.5 to 1 ug underwent reverse transcription with random hexamers. The immunoSEQ assay covered 54 Vbeta and 13 Jbeta segments for CDR3. TCRdb re-analysed the immunoSEQ multiplex PCR reads in MiXCR, keeping a single row per CDR3 protein. The table records 150,000 to 200,000 distinct CDR3 sequences, 90% to 95% of them present only once. The authors sequenced TCR beta from blood CD8+ and CD4+ T cells.

The sequence was collected from a human donor in good health. The source material was CD4+ T cells from PBMCs. The rearrangement uses TRBV7-9 and TRBJ2-7, with 7 bases fitting TRBD1. The CDR3 loop reads CASSRDSSVVRQYF. The CDR3 nucleotides are TGTGCCAGCAGCCGGGACAGTTCCGTCGTCAGGCAGTACTTC.